The 6 T cell receptor beta chains presented below share a single source sample, sequenced in a study of naive CD8 T cells in extremely preterm neonates. Without labor or membrane rupture, elective cesareans at roughly 37-41 weeks supplied term cord blood. This table comes from immunoSEQ multiplex PCR, and its TCRdb copy is limited to in-frame clones, with some not included. The table records a few thousand clones, 95% to 98% of them present only once. The sample was naive CD8+ T cells from cord blood. All receptors derive from a newborn in good health.

CDR3 loop: CASSAQGATNEKLFF. As DNA, the CDR3 is TGTGCCAGCAGCGCACAGGGTGCAACTAATGAAAAACTGTTTTTT. The V and J genes are TRBV9 and TRBJ1-4; maybe TRBD1 (6 bases). Trimming took 3 bases from V and 0 from J, leaving 9 bases between them. From germline, CDR1 is SGDLS and CDR2 YYNGEE. This CDR3 is built from 15 residues.

This rearrangement joins TRBV4-1 to TRBJ2-7; TRBD1 aligns across 8 bases. J lost 3 bases, V lost 1 base, and 2 bases had no gene match. This CDR3 comprises 14 residues. Germline CDR1 and CDR2: MGHRA and YSYEKL. CDR3 region: CASSQAGQGYEQYF. For the CDR3, the DNA is TGCGCCAGCAGCCAAGCCGGACAGGGCTACGAGCAGTACTTC.

The chain combines TRBV29-1 with TRBJ1-1; 10 bases agree with TRBD1. This CDR3 has 14 amino acids. V was clipped by 8 bases and J by 1 base; unmatched bases: 7. From germline, CDR1 is SQVTM and CDR2 ANQGSEA. The CDR3 region has the DNA TGCAGCTCCCGACAGGGGGCAGGGAACACTGAAGCTTTCTTT. Protein: CSSRQGAGNTEAFF.

The genes are TRBV5-4 and TRBJ2-3; 16 positions match TRBD2. The CDR3 has 15 amino acids. CDR1 SGHNT and CDR2 YYREEE come from the germline V gene (reference sequence). J gave up 4 bases and V 4 bases, and 0 bases lay outside the gene matches. In DNA, the CDR3 is TGTGCCAGCAGCGGGACTAGCGGGGGGGCAGATACGCAGTATTTT. Residues: CASSGTSGGADTQYF.

CDR3 protein: CASSARTGGGNQPQHF. CDR3 sequence (DNA): TGTGCCAGCAGTGCGAGGACAGGGGGAGGCAATCAGCCCCAGCATTTT. V gene TRBV27 combines with J gene TRBJ1-5; 10 bases are a match to TRBD1. After removal of 5 bases from V and 2 bases from J, the junction contained 6 bases not matched to a gene. Germline CDR1 is MNHEY and CDR2 is SMNVEV (reference sequence). The CDR3 covers 16 residues.

V and J are TRBV7-9 and TRBJ1-2; D is unclear. From germline, CDR1 is SEHNR and CDR2 FQNEAQ (reference sequence). V was trimmed by 3 bases and J by 8 bases, leaving 7 bases between them. CDR3 size: 11 residues. CDR3 sequence reads: CASSLAGGYTF. DNA of the CDR3: TGTGCCAGCAGCTTGGCGGGCGGCTACACCTTC.